These 28 T cell receptor beta chains share one sample of origin, sequenced in a study of shared clonotypes between healthy human individuals. The method was immunoSEQ multiplex PCR; TCRdb's version includes in-frame clones alone and lacks a portion of them. The data hold about 1.5 million clones, with roughly 96% observed a single time. The sequenced material came from naive CD4+ T cells sorted from blood. Subset defined: CD45RA+ positively selected. The origin of the receptors is a man between 25 and 39 years old in good health.

The J gene is TRBJ2-3, the V gene TRBV5-4, with 12 positions matching TRBD2. Germline CDR1 is SGHNT and CDR2 is YYREEE (reference sequence). This CDR3 spans 18 amino acids. Germline trimming cut 6 bases from V and 4 bases from J; bases unmatched to any gene: 15. The CDR3 sequence: CASTAGLAGGRGADTQYF. In DNA, the CDR3 is TGTGCCAGCACCGCGGGGCTAGCGGGAGGGCGGGGCGCAGATACGCAGTATTTT.

This sequence joins TRBV7-9 and TRBJ2-1; 10 nucleotides match TRBD1. The V segment lost 4 bases and the J segment 8 bases; nucleotides outside the gene matches: 5. Germline lookup yields CDR1 SEHNR and CDR2 FQNEAQ (reference sequence). The CDR3 runs 14 residues. CDR3 in amino acids: CASSYGQGGDEQFF. The CDR3 region has the DNA TGTGCCAGCAGCTACGGACAGGGGGGCGATGAGCAGTTCTTC.

Details on this clone: The junction departs from the called germline gene at one end, perhaps through a read error. The chain couples TRBV7-7 to TRBJ1-4; no reliable D call. The germline CDR1 and CDR2 sequences are SSHAT and FNYEAQ (reference sequence). This CDR3 region has 16 residues. The CDR3 DNA reads as TGTGCTAGCAGCCTCCACCGCCCTGCAACTAATGAAAAACTGTTTTTT. It encodes CASSLHRPATNEKLFF. Combining the CDR3 with reference TRBV7-7 and TRBJ1-4 gives the whole variable domain GAGVSQSPRYKVTKRGQDVTLRCDPISSHATLYWYQQALGQGPEFLTYFNYEAQPDKSGLPSDRFSAERPEGSISTLTIQRTEQRDSAMYRCASSLHRPATNEKLFFGSGTQLSVL.

The V gene is TRBV30, the J gene TRBJ1-5; D is uncertain. Germline CDR1 reads GTSNPN; CDR2 reads SVGIG (reference sequence). This CDR3 contains 15 residues. V gave up 1 base and J gave up 4 bases, with 14 bases separating them. The CDR3 is CAWSATGRSNQPQHF. The CDR3 nucleotides read TGTGCCTGGAGTGCCACGGGGAGGTCGAATCAGCCCCAGCATTTT.

The chain couples TRBV6-6 to TRBJ2-7, with 8 bases identical to TRBD1. V shed 7 bases, J shed 3 bases, and the junction held 8 bases outside the gene matches. The CDR3 is 14 residues long. CDR1 and CDR2 from the germline V gene are MNHNY and SVGAGI (reference sequence). For the CDR3, the DNA is TGTGCCAGCAAGACGGACAGGGTTGGCTACGAGCAGTACTTC. Protein product: CASKTDRVGYEQYF.

The chain uses TRBV11-3 and TRBJ1-5, with D maybe TRBD1 (5 bases). The CDR3 totals 18 residues. The germline V gene has CDR1 SGHNT and CDR2 YENEEA. V was shortened by 5 bases and J by 4 bases, with 24 bases between the two germline ends. The CDR3 reads CASSPSLPGTYPNQPQHF. As DNA, the CDR3 is TGTGCCAGCAGCCCTAGCCTACCCGGGACGTACCCGAATCAGCCCCAGCATTTT.

The J gene is TRBJ2-7, the V gene TRBV7-2; 8 bases agree with TRBD2. The CDR3 spans 16 residues. V shed 1 base and J 0 bases; nucleotides not matched to a gene: 5. Germline CDR1 is SGHTA and CDR2 is FQGNSA. CDR3 protein: CASSLVGSGNSYEQYF. As DNA, the CDR3 is TGTGCCAGCAGCTTAGTAGGTAGCGGGAACTCCTACGAGCAGTACTTC.

In its sample, this clone was seen once. For the CDR3, the DNA is TGTGCCATCAGTGAACCGGGACTAGGAGAAACCCACTACGAGCAGTACTTC. This sequence encodes CAISEPGLGETHYEQYF. This sequence joins TRBV10-3 and TRBJ2-7; 8 positions agree with TRBD2. Germline lookup yields CDR1 ENHRY and CDR2 SYGVKD. After removal of 3 bases from V and 3 bases from J, the junction contained 13 bases not matched to a gene. CDR3 length equals 17 residues.

This clone was seen more than once but under ten times. Other DNA sequences in this sample translate to the same CDR3. The V call is TRBV19, the J call TRBJ2-3; perhaps TRBD2 as D (5 bases). The CDR3 is 14 amino acids. Trimming left V 1 base short and J 2 bases short, with 7 bases between. Germline V gene lookup returns CDR1 LNHDA and CDR2 SQIVND (reference sequence). CDR3 nucleotide sequence: TGTGCCAGTAGTATAGGACTACCCACAGATACGCAGTATTTT. Amino acids: CASSIGLPTDTQYF.

The chain combines TRBV19 with TRBJ2-2; 8 nucleotides match TRBD2. CDR3 length: 14 residues. The V gene end was trimmed by 9 bases and the J gene end by 6 bases; junction bases not matched to a gene: 9. Germline V gene lookup returns CDR1 LNHDA and CDR2 SQIVND (reference sequence). The CDR3 region has the DNA TGTGCCAGCCGCACCGGGGGGGGCCCCGGGGAGCTGTTTTTT. Residues: CASRTGGGPGELFF.

This clone has a single count. V gene TRBV7-6 combines with J gene TRBJ1-1; D unresolved. CDR1 is SGHVS and CDR2 is FNYEAQ in the germline V gene. CDR3 length equals 15 residues. V lost 1 base to trimming and J lost 3 bases, with 12 bases between them. The CDR3: CASSLGSGWDTEAFF. CDR3 DNA sequence: TGTGCCAGCAGCTTAGGTTCAGGCTGGGACACTGAAGCTTTCTTT. Complete variable domain (other parts from reference TRBV7-6 and TRBJ1-1): GAGVSQSPRYKVTKRGQDVALRCDPISGHVSLYWYRQALGQGPEFLTYFNYEAQQDKSGLPNDRFSAERPEGSISTLTIQRTEQRDSAMYRCASSLGSGWDTEAFFGQGTRLTVV.

The J gene is TRBJ1-5, the V gene TRBV19; 8 nucleotides line up with TRBD1. V gave up 3 bases and J gave up 7 bases; unmatched junction bases: 5. Germline CDR1 LNHDA, CDR2 SQIVND (reference sequence). The CDR3 is 14 amino acids. The CDR3 region has the DNA TGTGCCAGTAGTATCTGGGACAGGCTACAGCCCCAGCATTTT. Translated, it gives CASSIWDRLQPQHF.

The V and J genes are TRBV28 and TRBJ2-2, with D tentatively TRBD1 or TRBD2 (5 bases each). The V gene lost 6 bases and the J gene lost 5 bases, with 13 bases spanning the gap. Germline V CDR1 and CDR2: MDHEN, SYDVKM. The CDR3 runs 14 residues. The CDR3 region is CASRGTVNTGELFF. The CDR3 nucleotides are TGTGCCAGCAGGGGGACGGTAAATACCGGGGAGCTGTTTTTT.

J is TRBJ2-1 and V is TRBV10-2; 8 bases agree with TRBD1. V trimming: 3 bases; J trimming: 7 bases; junction bases outside the gene matches: 17. There are 18 residues in the CDR3. Germline CDR1 is WSHSY and CDR2 is SAAADI. CDR3 residues: CASSERGGSGGFRNEQFF. For the CDR3, the DNA is TGCGCCAGCAGTGAACGCGGTGGGTCAGGGGGCTTTAGAAATGAGCAGTTCTTC.

The chain couples TRBV19 to TRBJ2-3; 9 bases agree with TRBD1. CDR1 and CDR2 (germline): LNHDA, SQIVND (reference sequence). V was pared by 4 bases and J by 0 bases, with 14 bases of the junction left unmatched. CDR3 length: 19 residues. CDR3 in amino acids: CASSTPLRRQGVSTDTQYF. The CDR3 coding sequence is TGTGCCAGTAGTACGCCCCTACGGCGACAGGGGGTCAGCACAGATACGCAGTATTTT.

V usage is TRBV29-1 and J usage is TRBJ1-5; D gene ambiguous. Germline V gives CDR1 SQVTM, CDR2 ANQGSEA. V was shortened by 4 bases and J by 5 bases, with 15 bases between the two germline ends. The CDR3 is 14 amino acids. CDR3 amino acids: CSVVEDGWDQPQHF. The CDR3 DNA is TGCAGCGTTGTAGAGGACGGTTGGGATCAGCCCCAGCATTTT.

The V and J genes are TRBV7-2 and TRBJ2-5; D gene unclear. The J call is doubtful: the DNA matches TRBJ2-7 better. CDR1 and CDR2 (germline): SGHTA, FQGNSA. This CDR3 spans 11 amino acids. CDR3 sequence reads: CASSLLYEQYF. CDR3 DNA: TGTGCCAGCAGCTTACTATACGAGCAGTACTTC.

The chain links TRBV5-6 to TRBJ2-5; TRBD1 agrees at 7 bases. The germline CDR1 and CDR2 sequences are SGHDT and YYEEEE. J was trimmed by 4 bases and V by 4 bases; bases with no gene match: 7. This CDR3 has 14 amino acids. CDR3 region: CASSRWDSRETQYF. DNA of the CDR3: TGTGCCAGCAGCCGTTGGGACAGCAGAGAGACCCAGTACTTC.

This chain links TRBV7-2 with TRBJ2-1, with a weak D call TRBD2 (6 bases). V lost 5 bases to trimming and J lost 0 bases, with 14 bases between them. CDR3 length equals 16 residues. Germline V gene sequence: CDR1 SGHTA, CDR2 FQGNSA. CDR3 DNA: TGTGCCAGCAGCCCCAGCGGGTCCGGCTCCTACAATGAGCAGTTCTTC. Amino acids: CASSPSGSGSYNEQFF.

The chain has TRBV7-2 and TRBJ1-4; D unclear. V lost 4 bases, J lost 5 bases, and 14 bases lay in between. This CDR3 has 15 amino acids. Germline loops: CDR1 SGHTA, CDR2 FQGNSA. CDR3 sequence reads: CASSSVAGTNEKLFF. DNA for the CDR3: TGTGCCAGCAGCTCGGTAGCAGGAACAAATGAAAAACTGTTTTTT.

V usage is TRBV21-1 and J usage is TRBJ2-3; the D call of TRBD2 is as the table states it, not checked on the DNA. TRBV21-1 constitutes a pseudogene. The CDR3 consists of 17 residues. In nucleotides, the CDR3 is TGTGCCAGCAGCATACAAACACTGGGAGAAGGGTCAGATACGCAGTATTTT. Protein: CASSIQTLGEGSDTQYF.

The V gene is TRBV15, the J gene TRBJ1-1; 10 nucleotides line up with TRBD1. J was trimmed by 5 bases and V by 8 bases; bases with no gene match: 8. Germline CDR1 and CDR2: LNHNV and YYDKDF (reference sequence). The CDR3 covers 14 residues. The CDR3 region has the DNA TGTGCCACCGCAACGGACAGGGGGAGGACTGAAGCTTTCTTT. Translating gives CATATDRGRTEAFF.

The chain is built from TRBV28 and TRBJ2-5; 10 bases fit TRBD1. The CDR3 has 13 amino acids. J gave up 14 bases and V 5 bases, and 11 bases lay outside the gene matches. Germline V gene lookup returns CDR1 MDHEN and CDR2 SYDVKM. CDR3 in amino acids: CASSTPGQGYTYF. The CDR3 coding sequence is TGTGCCAGCAGTACCCCGGGACAGGGGTACACCTACTTC.

Written as DNA, the CDR3 is TGTGCCAGCAGTTCCCTCCTAGAAGATGGTGGGGGCGCGGGGAACACTGAAGCTTTCTTT. The encoded protein is CASSSLLEDGGGAGNTEAFF. The chain recombines TRBV28 with TRBJ1-1, with TRBD1 as a possible D gene (6 bases). Trimming shortened V by 4 bases and J by 1 base, and 28 bases separated the two germline ends. The germline V gene has CDR1 MDHEN and CDR2 SYDVKM. This CDR3 region has 20 residues.

The chain couples TRBV25-1 to TRBJ2-7, with 8 bases lining up with TRBD2. Per germline, CDR1 MGHDK and CDR2 SYGVNS. The trim removed 2 bases at V and 7 bases at J, leaving 10 bases unmatched. The CDR3 covers 15 residues. CDR3 region: CASSEGWSRGEEQYF. The CDR3 DNA reads as TGTGCCAGCAGTGAAGGATGGTCGCGGGGGGAAGAGCAGTACTTC.

Worth noting for this clone: The same CDR3 also results from other DNA sequences found in this sample. The chain employs TRBV7-3 and TRBJ1-2; 9 nucleotides agree with TRBD1. The CDR3 contains 13 residues. Germline CDR1 SGHTA, CDR2 FQGTGA. The ends lost 6 bases at V and 6 bases at J; junction bases unmatched: 5. CDR3 sequence reads: CASSPGTGNGYTF. The CDR3 DNA reads TGTGCCAGCAGTCCCGGGACAGGGAATGGCTACACCTTC.

The V and J genes are TRBV18 and TRBJ1-1; 12 bases agree with TRBD1. The CDR3 has 19 amino acids. Germline V gene sequence: CDR1 KGHSH, CDR2 LQKENI. Trimming removed 4 bases from V and 0 bases from J; junction bases left unmatched: 12. This chain's CDR3 is CASSRLGAGTGGMNTEAFF. Here the CDR3 DNA reads TGTGCCAGCTCACGCCTAGGGGCCGGGACAGGGGGCATGAACACTGAAGCTTTCTTT.

V and J are TRBV7-6 and TRBJ2-3, with TRBD1 matching over 10 bases. With 5 bases clipped from V and 4 bases from J, the junction kept 12 bases outside the gene matches. The CDR3 is made up of 17 amino acids. CDR1 SGHVS and CDR2 FNYEAQ come from the germline V gene. CDR3 loop: CASSPGTGVEGADTQYF. CDR3 bases: TGTGCCAGCAGCCCCGGGACAGGGGTTGAAGGTGCAGATACGCAGTATTTT.